This entry features one TCR beta chain sequence. What it binds is not known. The germline V and J ends were trimmed by 5 bases and 1 base, with 18 bases remaining between them. Per the germline V gene, CDR1 is MRHNA and CDR2 is SNTAGT. This CDR3 is built from 16 residues. Assay used: immunoSEQ multiplex PCR; TCRdb lists only in-frame clones, some missing. The table has more than 150,000 clones, around 87% seen once. The data stem from a study of T cell responses to AZD1222 COVID-19 vaccine. Whole-study findings and limits: Only 6 or 7 individuals given AZD1222 were seropositive at baseline. No repertoire was sampled before or during the peak T cell response, only after it. The breadth and depth of Spike-specific TCRs increased once two AZD1222 doses had been given.

The chain recombines TRBV6-4 with TRBJ2-7, with D possibly TRBD2 on 6 matching bases. This specimen was peripheral blood, taken on day 0 of MenACWY control vaccination. This TCR derives from an adult in good health. CDR3 region: CASSQRWGERSYEQYF. The CDR3 DNA sequence: TGTGCCAGCAGTCAAAGATGGGGGGAGAGGTCCTACGAGCAGTACTTC.